The next 5 T cell receptor beta chains were all read from a single sample in a study of OX40 agonist ivuxolimab in advanced cancers. TCRdb keeps only in-frame clones here, not all; method: immunoSEQ multiplex PCR. Of 60,000 or so clones listed, 85% to 90% are singletons. The sequencing here drew on CD4+ or CD8+ T cells sorted from blood, taken in a trial of the OX40 agonist ivuxolimab. The receptors were sampled from an adult with an advanced solid tumor such as melanoma, head and neck, liver or kidney cancer.

The CDR3, as DNA: TGTGCCAGCAGCCCCCGCCAGGCCACAACTAATGAAAAACTGTTTTTT. This translates into CASSPRQATTNEKLFF. The gene calls are TRBV7-9 and TRBJ1-4, with no clear D. CDR3 length: 16 amino acids. The ends were cut back, 5 bases at V and 0 bases at J, with 13 bases in the middle. Germline values: CDR1 SEHNR, CDR2 FQNEAQ (reference sequence).

The rearrangement joins TRBV5-8 to TRBJ2-6; D not certain. The CDR3 has 15 amino acids. Germline lookup yields CDR1 SGHTS and CDR2 YDEGEE. V shed 1 base and J shed 0 bases, with 5 bases lying between them. In DNA form, the CDR3 reads TGTGCCAGCAGCTTGTTGACCTCTGGGGCCAACGTCCTGACTTTC. Its translation: CASSLLTSGANVLTF.

This chain joins TRBV7-2 and TRBJ2-7; D is possibly TRBD2 (5 bases). V gave up 1 base and J gave up 1 base, with 17 bases separating them. Germline CDR1 and CDR2: SGHTA and FQGNSA. The CDR3 has 17 residues. CDR3 coding DNA: TGTGCCAGCAGCTTAGGTCCCCGGGGTGTGGGTTCCTACGAGCAGTACTTC. This gives the protein CASSLGPRGVGSYEQYF.

This clone was seen a single time. The chain recombines TRBV28 with TRBJ2-3; TRBD2 matches 14 bases. The junction had 12 bases not matched to a gene; V was cut back by 3 bases and J by 4 bases. The CDR3 contains 19 residues. The germline CDR1 and CDR2 sequences are MDHEN and SYDVKM. CDR3 coding DNA: TGTGCCAGCAGTTTGGGACTTGGGACTAGCGGGAGTGGCCCAGATACGCAGTATTTT. Protein sequence: CASSLGLGTSGSGPDTQYF.

The V gene is TRBV28, the J gene TRBJ2-4, with 10 positions matching TRBD1. Germline loops: CDR1 MDHEN, CDR2 SYDVKM. After removal of 6 bases from V and 8 bases from J, the junction contained 13 bases not matched to a gene. The CDR3 extends over 16 amino acids. The CDR3 region is CASSPGTGAAGHIQYF. For the CDR3, the DNA is TGTGCCAGCAGCCCGGGGACAGGGGCGGCGGGGCACATTCAGTACTTC. Full variable domain (missing parts from reference TRBV28 and TRBJ2-4): DVKVTQSSRYLVKRTGEKVFLECVQDMDHENMFWYRQDPGLGLRLIYFSYDVKMKEKGDIPEGYSVSREKKERFSLILESASTNQTSMYLCASSPGTGAAGHIQYFGAGTRLSVL.